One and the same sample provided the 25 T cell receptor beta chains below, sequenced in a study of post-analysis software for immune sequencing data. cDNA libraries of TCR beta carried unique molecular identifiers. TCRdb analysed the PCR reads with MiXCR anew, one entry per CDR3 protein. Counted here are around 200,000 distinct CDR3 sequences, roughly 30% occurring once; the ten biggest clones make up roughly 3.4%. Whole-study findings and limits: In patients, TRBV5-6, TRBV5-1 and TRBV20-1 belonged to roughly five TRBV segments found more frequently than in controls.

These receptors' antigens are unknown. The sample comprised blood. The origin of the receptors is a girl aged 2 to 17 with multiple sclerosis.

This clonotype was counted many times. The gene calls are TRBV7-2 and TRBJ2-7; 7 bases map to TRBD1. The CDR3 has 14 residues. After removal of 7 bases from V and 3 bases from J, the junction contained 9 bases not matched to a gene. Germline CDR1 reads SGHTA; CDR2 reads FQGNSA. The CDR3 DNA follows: TGTGCCAGCACCCCAAGGACAGGACGCTACGAGCAGTACTTC. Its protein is CASTPRTGRYEQYF.

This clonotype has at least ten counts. The CDR3 region is CASSYTGLTDIQYF. The CDR3 DNA reads TGTGCCAGCAGTTATACAGGGCTTACCGACATTCAGTACTTC. The genes are TRBV6-2 or TRBV6-3 and TRBJ2-4, with a weak D call TRBD1 (6 bases). Trimming removed 3 bases at V and 8 bases at J, with 14 bases between. From germline, CDR1 is MNHEY and CDR2 SVGEGT. CDR3 length: 14 amino acids.

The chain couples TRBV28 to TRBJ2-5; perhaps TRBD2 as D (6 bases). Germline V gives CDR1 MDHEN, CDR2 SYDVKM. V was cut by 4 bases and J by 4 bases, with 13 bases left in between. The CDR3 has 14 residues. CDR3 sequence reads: CASSWALGGETQYF. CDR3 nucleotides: TGTGCCAGCAGTTGGGCCTTGGGAGGAGAGACCCAGTACTTC.

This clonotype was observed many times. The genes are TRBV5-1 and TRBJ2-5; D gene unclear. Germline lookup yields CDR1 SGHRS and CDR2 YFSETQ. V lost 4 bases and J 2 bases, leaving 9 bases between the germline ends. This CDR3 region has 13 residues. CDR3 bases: TGCGCCAGCAGCCAAACAAGGCAAGAGACCCAGTACTTC. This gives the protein CASSQTRQETQYF.

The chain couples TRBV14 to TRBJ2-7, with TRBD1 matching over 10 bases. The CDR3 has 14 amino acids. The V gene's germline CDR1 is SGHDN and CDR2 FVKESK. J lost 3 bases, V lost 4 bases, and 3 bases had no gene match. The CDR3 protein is CASSRRTGGYEQYF. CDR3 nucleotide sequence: TGTGCCAGCAGCCGCAGGACAGGGGGCTACGAGCAGTACTTC.

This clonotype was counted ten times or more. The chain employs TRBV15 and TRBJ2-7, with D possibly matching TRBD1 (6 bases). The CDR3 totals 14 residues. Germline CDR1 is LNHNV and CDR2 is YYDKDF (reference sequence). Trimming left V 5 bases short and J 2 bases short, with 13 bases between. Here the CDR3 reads CATSVKGGTYEQYF. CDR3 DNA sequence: TGTGCCACCAGCGTAAAAGGGGGAACCTACGAGCAGTACTTC.

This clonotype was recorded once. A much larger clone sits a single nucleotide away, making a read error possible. The CDR3 reads CSAGTDSTYEQFF. The CDR3 DNA sequence: TGCAGTGCTGGAACGGACAGCACCTACGAGCAGTTCTTC. The V call is TRBV20-1, the J call TRBJ2-1; tentative D call: TRBD1 (6 bases). V lost 5 bases to trimming and J lost 10 bases, with 18 bases between them. This CDR3 comprises 13 residues. Germline CDR1 and CDR2: DFQATT and SNEGSKA (reference sequence).

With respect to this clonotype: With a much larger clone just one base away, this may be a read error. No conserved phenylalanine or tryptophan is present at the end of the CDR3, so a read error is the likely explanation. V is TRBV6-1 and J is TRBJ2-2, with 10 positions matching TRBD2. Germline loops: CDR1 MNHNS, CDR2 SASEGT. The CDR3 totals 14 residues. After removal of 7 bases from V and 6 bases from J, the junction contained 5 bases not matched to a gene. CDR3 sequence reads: CASMGLANPGELFV. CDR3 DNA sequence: TGTGCCAGCATGGGACTAGCGAATCCCGGGGAGCTGTTTGTT.

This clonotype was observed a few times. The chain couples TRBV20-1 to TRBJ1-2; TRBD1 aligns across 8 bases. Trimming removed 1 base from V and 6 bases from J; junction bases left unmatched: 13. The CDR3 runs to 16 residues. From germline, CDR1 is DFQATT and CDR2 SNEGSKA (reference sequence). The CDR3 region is CSARVFGGAGGNGYTF. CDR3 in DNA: TGCAGTGCTAGAGTATTTGGCGGAGCAGGGGGCAATGGCTACACCTTC.

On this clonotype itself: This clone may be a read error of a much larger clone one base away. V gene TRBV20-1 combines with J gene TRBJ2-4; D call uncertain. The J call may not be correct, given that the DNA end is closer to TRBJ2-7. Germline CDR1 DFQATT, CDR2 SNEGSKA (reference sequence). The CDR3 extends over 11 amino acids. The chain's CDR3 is CSANSALEQYF. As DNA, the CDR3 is TGCAGTGCTAACAGCGCTCTCGAGCAGTACTTC.

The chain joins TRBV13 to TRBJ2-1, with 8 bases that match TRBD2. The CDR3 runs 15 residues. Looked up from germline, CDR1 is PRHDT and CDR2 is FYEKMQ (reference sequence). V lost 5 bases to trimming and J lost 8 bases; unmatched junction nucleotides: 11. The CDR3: CASSPPGLVVDEQFF. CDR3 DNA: TGTGCCAGCAGCCCACCGGGACTAGTTGTCGATGAGCAGTTCTTC. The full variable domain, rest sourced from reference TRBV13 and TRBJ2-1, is AAGVIQSPRHLIKEKRETATLKCYPIPRHDTVYWYQQGPGQDPQFLISFYEKMQSDKGSIPDRFSAQQFSDYHSELNMSSLELGDSALYFCASSPPGLVVDEQFFGPGTRLTVL.

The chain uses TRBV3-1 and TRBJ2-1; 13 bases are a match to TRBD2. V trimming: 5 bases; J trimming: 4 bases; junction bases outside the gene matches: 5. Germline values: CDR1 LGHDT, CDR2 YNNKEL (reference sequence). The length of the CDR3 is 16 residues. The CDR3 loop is CASSVTSGRQYNEQFF. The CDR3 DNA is TGTGCCAGCAGCGTGACTAGCGGGAGGCAATACAATGAGCAGTTCTTC.

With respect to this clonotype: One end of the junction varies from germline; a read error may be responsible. The CDR3 DNA reads as TGCAGTGCCCGAAATCTAGCGGGCGCGTTCAATGAGCAGGTCTTC. Its translation: CSARNLAGAFNEQVF. The J gene is TRBJ2-1, the V gene TRBV20-1; 8 bases are shared with TRBD2. Per the germline V gene, CDR1 is DFQATT and CDR2 is SNEGSKA (reference sequence). The CDR3 runs to 15 residues.

Written as DNA, the CDR3 is TGCAGTGCTATACAGAGGACAGGGACTGATACGCAGTATTTT. Translating gives CSAIQRTGTDTQYF. The chain joins TRBV20-1 to TRBJ2-3; 8 bases line up with TRBD1. The CDR3 is 14 amino acids. V trimming: 4 bases; J trimming: 6 bases; junction bases outside the gene matches: 9. The V gene's germline CDR1 is DFQATT and CDR2 SNEGSKA (reference sequence).

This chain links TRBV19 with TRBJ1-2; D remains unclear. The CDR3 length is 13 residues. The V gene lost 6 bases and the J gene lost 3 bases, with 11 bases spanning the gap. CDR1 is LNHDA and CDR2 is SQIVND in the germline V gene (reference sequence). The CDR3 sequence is CASRRVGDYGYTF. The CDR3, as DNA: TGTGCCAGTAGGAGGGTTGGAGACTATGGCTACACCTTC.

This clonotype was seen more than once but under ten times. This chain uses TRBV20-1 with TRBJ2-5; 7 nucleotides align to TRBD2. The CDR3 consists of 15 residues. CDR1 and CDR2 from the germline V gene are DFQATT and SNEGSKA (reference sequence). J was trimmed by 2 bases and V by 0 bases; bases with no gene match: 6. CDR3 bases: TGCAGTGCTAGAGATCGTGGGGGGGGACAAGAGACCCAGTACTTC. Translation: CSARDRGGGQETQYF.

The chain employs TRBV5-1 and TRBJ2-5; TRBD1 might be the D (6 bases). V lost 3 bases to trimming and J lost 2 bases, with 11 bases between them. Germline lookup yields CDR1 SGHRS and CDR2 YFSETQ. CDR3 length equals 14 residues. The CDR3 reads CASSWLQGQETQYF. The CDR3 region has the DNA TGCGCCAGCAGCTGGCTCCAGGGGCAAGAGACCCAGTACTTC.

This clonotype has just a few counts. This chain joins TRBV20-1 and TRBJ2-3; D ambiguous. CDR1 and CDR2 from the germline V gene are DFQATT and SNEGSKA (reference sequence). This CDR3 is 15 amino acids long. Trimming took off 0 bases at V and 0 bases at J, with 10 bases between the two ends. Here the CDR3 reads CSAREGLISTDTQYF. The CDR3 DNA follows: TGCAGTGCTAGAGAGGGATTGATTAGCACAGATACGCAGTATTTT.

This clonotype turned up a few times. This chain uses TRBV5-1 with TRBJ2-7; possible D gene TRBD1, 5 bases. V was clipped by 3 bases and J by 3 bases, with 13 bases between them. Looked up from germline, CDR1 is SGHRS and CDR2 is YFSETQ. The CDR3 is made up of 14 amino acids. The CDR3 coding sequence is TGCGCCAGCAGCTCAAGGGGCGACGTCTACGAGCAGTACTTC. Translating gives CASSSRGDVYEQYF.

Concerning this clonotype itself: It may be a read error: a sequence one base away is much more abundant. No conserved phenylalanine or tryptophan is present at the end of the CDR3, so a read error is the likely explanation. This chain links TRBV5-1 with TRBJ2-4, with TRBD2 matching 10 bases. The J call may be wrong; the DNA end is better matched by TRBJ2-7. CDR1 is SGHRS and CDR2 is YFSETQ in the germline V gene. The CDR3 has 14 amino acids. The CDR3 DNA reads TGCGCCAGCAGCAGCGCTAGCGGGGGTTACGAGCAGTACCTC. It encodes CASSSASGGYEQYL.

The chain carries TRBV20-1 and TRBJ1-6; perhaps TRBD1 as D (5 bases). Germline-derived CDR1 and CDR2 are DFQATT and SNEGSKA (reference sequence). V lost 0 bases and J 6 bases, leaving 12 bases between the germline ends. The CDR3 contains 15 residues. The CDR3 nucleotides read TGCAGTGCTAGAGATGGGGGTCCGATTAATTCACCCCTCCACTTT. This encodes CSARDGGPINSPLHF.

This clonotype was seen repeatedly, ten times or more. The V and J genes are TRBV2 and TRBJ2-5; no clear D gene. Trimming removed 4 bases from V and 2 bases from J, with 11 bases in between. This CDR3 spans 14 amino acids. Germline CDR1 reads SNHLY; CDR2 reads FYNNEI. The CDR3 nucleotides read TGTGCCAGCAGTGCTCAGACACAGCAAGAGACCCAGTACTTC. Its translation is CASSAQTQQETQYF.

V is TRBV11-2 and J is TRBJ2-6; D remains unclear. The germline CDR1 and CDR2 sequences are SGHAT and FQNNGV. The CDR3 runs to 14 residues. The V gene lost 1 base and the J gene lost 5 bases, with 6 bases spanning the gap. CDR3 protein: CASSLGPRANVLTF. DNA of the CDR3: TGTGCCAGCAGCTTAGGGCCCAGGGCCAACGTCCTGACTTTC.

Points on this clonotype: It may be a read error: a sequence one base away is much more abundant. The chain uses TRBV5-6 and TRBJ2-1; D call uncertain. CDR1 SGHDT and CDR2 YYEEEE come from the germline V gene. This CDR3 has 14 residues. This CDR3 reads CASSFSYSYNEQVF. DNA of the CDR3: TGTGCCAGCAGCTTTTCTTACTCCTACAATGAGCAGGTCTTC.

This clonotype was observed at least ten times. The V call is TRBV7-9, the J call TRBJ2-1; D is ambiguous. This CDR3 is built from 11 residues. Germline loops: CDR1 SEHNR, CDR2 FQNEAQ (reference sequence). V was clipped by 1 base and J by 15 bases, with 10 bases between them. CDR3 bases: TGTGCCAGCAGCTTAGAGTTTCCACTGTTCTTC. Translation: CASSLEFPLFF.